The 21 T cell receptor beta chains reported below all come from one sample, sequenced in a study of blood T cell repertoires in COVID-19. Sequencing used immunoSEQ multiplex PCR; TCRdb keeps in-frame clones, though not all of them. The data contain 110,000 to 150,000 clones, about 88% of them singletons. The sequenced sample consisted of peripheral blood. All receptors derive from a human donor in a cohort sampled during active COVID-19.

The rearrangement joins TRBV9 to TRBJ2-1; TRBD1 is a possible D gene (5 bases). The CDR3 extends over 15 amino acids. V was cut by 0 bases and J by 1 base, with 8 bases left in between. Germline V CDR1 and CDR2: SGDLS, YYNGEE. The CDR3 DNA is TGTGCCAGCAGCGTAGAAGGACAATCCTACAATGAGCAGTTCTTC. Translating gives CASSVEGQSYNEQFF.

A word on this clone: Other DNA sequences within the sample encode an identical CDR3. The chain carries TRBV28 and TRBJ2-7; 8 bases line up with TRBD2. The CDR3 runs to 15 residues. Germline V gives CDR1 MDHEN, CDR2 SYDVKM. Trimming took 3 bases from V and 0 from J; bases not matched to a gene: 4. This chain's CDR3 is CASSFPGGASYEQYF. CDR3 DNA: TGTGCCAGCAGTTTCCCCGGGGGGGCCTCCTACGAGCAGTACTTC. Drawing the rest from reference TRBV28 and TRBJ2-7, the complete variable domain is DVKVTQSSRYLVKRTGEKVFLECVQDMDHENMFWYRQDPGLGLRLIYFSYDVKMKEKGDIPEGYSVSREKKERFSLILESASTNQTSMYLCASSFPGGASYEQYFGPGTRLTVT.

The chain uses TRBV28 and TRBJ1-1; D not certain. The ends were cut back, 1 base at V and 3 bases at J, with 12 bases in the middle. CDR3 length: 15 amino acids. CDR1 and CDR2 from the germline V gene are MDHEN and SYDVKM. The CDR3 reads CASSLYTGGDTEAFF. CDR3 nucleotide sequence: TGTGCCAGCAGTTTATACACGGGTGGCGACACTGAAGCTTTCTTT.

This clone was picked up one time. The chain has TRBV12-3 or TRBV12-4 and TRBJ2-7; D is ambiguous. This CDR3 is 13 amino acids long. V dropped 3 bases and J dropped 6 bases, with 12 bases sitting between them. The CDR3 is CASSFLTLGEQYF. The CDR3 nucleotides read TGTGCCAGCAGTTTTTTGACTTTGGGCGAGCAGTACTTC.

The chain combines TRBV25-1 with TRBJ1-4, with 7 nucleotides matching TRBD1. The ends lost 4 bases at V and 3 bases at J; junction bases unmatched: 8. Germline CDR1 MGHDK, CDR2 SYGVNS. The CDR3 is 16 residues long. CDR3 amino acids: CASSAQRTGPNEKLFF. The CDR3 DNA sequence: TGTGCCAGCAGTGCACAAAGGACAGGTCCTAATGAAAAACTGTTTTTT.

This chain joins TRBV27 and TRBJ2-7; a possible D gene is TRBD1 (5 bases). Trimming left V 2 bases short and J 0 bases short, with 11 bases between. Germline loops: CDR1 MNHEY, CDR2 SMNVEV (reference sequence). CDR3 length: 15 residues. The CDR3 sequence is CASSLASGHSYEQYF. The CDR3 DNA reads TGTGCCAGCAGTTTAGCGTCAGGGCACTCCTACGAGCAGTACTTC.

V and J are TRBV5-1 and TRBJ2-5; weak D call: TRBD2 (5 bases). CDR1 is SGHRS, CDR2 YFSETQ, per germline. Trimming took 0 bases from V and 2 from J, leaving 11 bases between them. The CDR3 is made up of 15 amino acids. This CDR3 reads CASSLGLAHQETQYF. The CDR3 DNA reads as TGCGCCAGCAGCTTGGGTCTAGCCCATCAAGAGACCCAGTACTTC.

CDR3 protein: CASSSGHRETQYF. DNA for the CDR3: TGTGCCAGCAGCTCGGGACATAGGGAGACCCAGTACTTC. The V gene is TRBV12-3 or TRBV12-4, the J gene TRBJ2-5, with D possibly being TRBD1 (6 bases). This CDR3 has 13 amino acids. V gave up 6 bases and J gave up 5 bases, with 13 bases separating them.

This chain links TRBV23-1 with TRBJ2-1; TRBD1 matches at 10 bases. TRBV23-1 is filed as an ORF, its function uncertain. J lost 2 bases, V lost 3 bases, and 4 bases had no gene match. This CDR3 is built from 16 residues. The CDR3 DNA sequence: TGCGCCAGCAGTCACCCCGGGACAGGGGCCTACAATGAGCAGTTCTTC. Protein: CASSHPGTGAYNEQFF.

The chain couples TRBV20-1 to TRBJ2-1; TRBD2 matches at 10 bases. The CDR3 covers 15 residues. Germline CDR1 and CDR2: DFQATT and SNEGSKA (reference sequence). Trimming took 3 bases from V and 4 from J; bases not matched to a gene: 6. The CDR3 region is CSASRWTSGYNEQFF. The DNA of the CDR3 is TGCAGTGCTAGTCGATGGACTAGCGGATACAATGAGCAGTTCTTC.

The V call is TRBV7-9, the J call TRBJ1-2; D perhaps matches TRBD1 (5 bases). The CDR3 contains 13 residues. Per germline, CDR1 SEHNR and CDR2 FQNEAQ (reference sequence). V lost 10 bases, J lost 7 bases, and 19 bases lay in between. The CDR3 loop reads CATGGVELGGYTF. The CDR3 DNA follows: TGTGCCACCGGGGGGGTCGAGCTAGGTGGCTACACCTTC.

The CDR3 DNA is TGCGCCAGCAGCTTGGCGTATCCAGGGGTTGGGTACGAGCAGTACTTC. Translated, it gives CASSLAYPGVGYEQYF. The chain combines TRBV5-1 with TRBJ2-7, with a tentative D call TRBD1 (6 bases). The CDR3 length is 16 residues. Deletions cut 0 bases from V and 4 bases from J, with 17 bases between. Germline assignment: CDR1 SGHRS and CDR2 YFSETQ.

The chain uses TRBV27 and TRBJ2-2, with 11 nucleotides matching TRBD2. There are 16 residues in the CDR3. Germline trimming cut 7 bases from V and 5 bases from J; bases unmatched to any gene: 9. The germline gives CDR1 MNHEY, CDR2 SMNVEV (reference sequence). The CDR3 nucleotides read TGTGCCAGCACCGTTAGCGGGAGGGCCCTTACCGGGGAGCTGTTTTTT. As protein: CASTVSGRALTGELFF.

There are a few counts of this clone. The V and J genes are TRBV11-2 and TRBJ2-3, with 7 positions matching TRBD1. The CDR3 covers 15 residues. J lost 1 base, V lost 3 bases, and 4 bases had no gene match. From germline, CDR1 is SGHAT and CDR2 FQNNGV. DNA of the CDR3: TGTGCCAGCAGCTTCCAGGGGGTGGGCACAGATACGCAGTATTTT. Its translation: CASSFQGVGTDTQYF.

The chain employs TRBV5-6 and TRBJ2-3, with TRBD2 as a possible D gene (7 bases). V shed 3 bases and J shed 6 bases, with 14 bases lying between them. The CDR3 is 14 residues long. The germline gives CDR1 SGHDT, CDR2 YYEEEE. The CDR3 nucleotides are TGTGCCAGCAGCTCGATTGGGGGGGCGGATACGCAGTATTTT. Residues: CASSSIGGADTQYF.

This clone was found a few times. The chain couples TRBV19 to TRBJ2-6; a possible D gene is TRBD1 (5 bases). The germline V gene encodes CDR1 LNHDA and CDR2 SQIVND (reference sequence). Trimming removed 5 bases from V and 0 bases from J, with 8 bases in between. The CDR3 runs 15 residues. In nucleotides, the CDR3 is TGTGCCAGTAGTGGACAAGGCTCTGGGGCCAACGTCCTGACTTTC. Residues: CASSGQGSGANVLTF.

The chain has TRBV3-1 (or the pseudogene TRBV3-2) and TRBJ1-2; D is unclear. Trimming took 0 bases from V and 2 from J, leaving 7 bases between them. The germline gives CDR1 LGHDT, CDR2 YNNKEL (reference sequence). The CDR3 is made up of 14 amino acids. The CDR3 DNA reads as TGTGCCAGCAGCCAAGATATGAGAAACTATGGCTACACCTTC. This sequence encodes CASSQDMRNYGYTF.

The chain has TRBV11-2 and TRBJ2-7; 9 bases fit TRBD1. The CDR3 has 15 amino acids. V lost 1 base and J lost 2; bases outside the gene matches: 3. The germline V gene has CDR1 SGHAT and CDR2 FQNNGV. The CDR3 DNA is TGTGCCAGCAGCTTAGGACAGGGGGGCACCTACGAGCAGTACTTC. Translating gives CASSLGQGGTYEQYF.

The chain is built from TRBV13 and TRBJ2-1; 9 nucleotides match TRBD1. V gave up 5 bases and J gave up 4 bases; unmatched junction bases: 6. The CDR3 has 15 amino acids. Per the germline V gene, CDR1 is PRHDT and CDR2 is FYEKMQ (reference sequence). CDR3 sequence reads: CASSSGQGWYNEQFF. The CDR3 DNA follows: TGTGCCAGCAGCAGCGGACAGGGGTGGTACAATGAGCAGTTCTTC. The full variable domain, in which reference TRBV13 and TRBJ2-1 provide the parts outside the CDR3, is AAGVIQSPRHLIKEKRETATLKCYPIPRHDTVYWYQQGPGQDPQFLISFYEKMQSDKGSIPDRFSAQQFSDYHSELNMSSLELGDSALYFCASSSGQGWYNEQFFGPGTRLTVL.

This chain uses TRBV9 with TRBJ2-3; 7 nucleotides line up with TRBD2. This CDR3 contains 17 residues. V dropped 0 bases and J dropped 3; count of bases not matched to a gene: 10. Germline CDR1 SGDLS, CDR2 YYNGEE. The CDR3 DNA is TGTGCCAGCAGCGTAGGGAGGGCACTAGCGATGACAGATACGCAGTATTTT. This gives the protein CASSVGRALAMTDTQYF.

The chain has TRBV28 and TRBJ2-4; 8 nucleotides line up with TRBD1. The CDR3 totals 15 residues. The junction had 4 bases not matched to a gene; V was cut back by 6 bases and J by 0 bases. In germline, CDR1 is MDHEN, CDR2 SYDVKM. CDR3 amino acids: CASSRTGSAKNIQYF. The CDR3 DNA sequence: TGTGCCAGCAGCCGGACAGGGTCAGCCAAAAACATTCAGTACTTC.